Presented here are 23 T cell receptor beta chains from one specimen sequenced in a study of blood T cell repertoires in COVID-19. The repertoire was sequenced with immunoSEQ multiplex PCR; TCRdb's copy has only in-frame clones and lacks some. The data show about 90,000 clones, with approximately 89% seen just once and about 2.5% held by the top ten. Sample: peripheral blood. All receptors derive from a human donor with active COVID-19. The donor label of this sample is uncertain.

V gene TRBV11-3 combines with J gene TRBJ2-4, with 12 bases that match TRBD1. Germline loops: CDR1 SGHNT, CDR2 YENEEA. The J segment lost 7 bases and the V segment lost 0 bases, leaving 7 bases of the junction unmatched. The CDR3 sequence is 17 residues long. The DNA of the CDR3 is TGTGCCAGCAGCTTAGAGGGACAGGGGGCATACGGGAACATTCAGTACTTC. Its translation: CASSLEGQGAYGNIQYF.

V is TRBV28 and J is TRBJ1-2; D remains ambiguous. Germline assignment: CDR1 MDHEN and CDR2 SYDVKM. Trimming left V 3 bases short and J 6 bases short, with 11 bases between. The CDR3 runs to 13 residues. For the CDR3, the DNA is TGTGCCAGCAGTTTGCGAGTGGTGGATGGCTACACCTTC. This encodes CASSLRVVDGYTF.

The genes are TRBV4-1 and TRBJ2-5; TRBD2 agrees at 14 bases. The germline CDR1 and CDR2 sequences are MGHRA and YSYEKL. The CDR3 consists of 17 residues. V lost 1 base, J lost 2 bases, and 3 bases stayed unmatched. This CDR3 is CASSQVRTSGGQETQYF. The CDR3 DNA follows: TGCGCCAGCAGCCAAGTAAGGACTAGCGGGGGGCAAGAGACCCAGTACTTC.

The chain is built from TRBV11-2 and TRBJ2-5; TRBD1 agrees at 12 bases. Germline CDR1 is SGHAT and CDR2 is FQNNGV. This CDR3 contains 14 residues. V dropped 4 bases and J dropped 5; count of bases not matched to a gene: 2. CDR3 loop: CASSWDRGRETQYF. CDR3 nucleotide sequence: TGTGCCAGCAGCTGGGACAGGGGGCGTGAGACCCAGTACTTC.

This clone was detected once. V and J are TRBV4-2 and TRBJ1-2; 11 nucleotides line up with TRBD1. The V segment lost 1 base and the J segment 7 bases; nucleotides outside the gene matches: 5. Germline CDR1 LGHNA, CDR2 YNFKEQ. This CDR3 is 15 amino acids long. Here the CDR3 DNA reads TGTGCCAGCAGCCAAGGGGACAGGGGGATACTTGGCTACACCTTC. It codes for CASSQGDRGILGYTF.

The chain uses TRBV3-1 (or the pseudogene TRBV3-2) and TRBJ2-5; 9 nucleotides align to TRBD2. V shed 1 base and J 5 bases; nucleotides not matched to a gene: 8. The germline CDR1 and CDR2 sequences are LGHDT and YNNKEL (reference sequence). This CDR3 comprises 16 residues. CDR3 DNA: TGTGCCAGCAGCCAAGGACAGGCGGGGGGGCCGGAGACCCAGTACTTC. Protein sequence: CASSQGQAGGPETQYF.

V and J are TRBV6-5 and TRBJ2-2; D call uncertain. CDR3 size: 11 residues. Trimming removed 7 bases from V and 7 bases from J, with 7 bases in between. Germline V gene data show CDR1 as MNHEY and CDR2 as SVGAGI. The DNA for the CDR3 is TGTGCCAGCAATCATGTCGGGGAGCTGTTTTTT. Encoded protein: CASNHVGELFF.

The rearrangement uses TRBV5-4 and TRBJ2-3; the match to TRBD2 covers 10 bases. This CDR3 has 15 amino acids. With V trimmed by 5 bases and J by 1 base, 4 bases remained unmatched. CDR1 is SGHNT and CDR2 is YYREEE in the germline V gene (reference sequence). CDR3 in amino acids: CASRISGGGTDTQYF. The CDR3 DNA follows: TGTGCCAGCAGGATAAGCGGGGGGGGCACAGATACGCAGTATTTT.

V usage is TRBV4-1 and J usage is TRBJ2-7, with D perhaps TRBD1 (6 bases). In germline, CDR1 is MGHRA, CDR2 YSYEKL. There are 16 residues in the CDR3. Trimming took off 3 bases at V and 1 base at J, with 16 bases between the two ends. The CDR3 DNA sequence: TGCGCCAGCAGCCACCTCCCCGGGACATTTTCCTACGAGCAGTACTTC. It yields the protein CASSHLPGTFSYEQYF.

This chain joins TRBV2 and TRBJ2-3; 9 nucleotides line up with TRBD1. From germline, CDR1 is SNHLY and CDR2 FYNNEI. The CDR3 runs to 15 residues. Germline trimming cut 9 bases from V and 5 bases from J; bases unmatched to any gene: 12. The CDR3 sequence is CASPKKGQGKDTQYF. DNA for the CDR3: TGTGCCAGTCCGAAGAAGGGACAGGGAAAAGATACGCAGTATTTT.

This clone was observed once. The genes are TRBV6-1 and TRBJ1-1, with 12 nucleotides matching TRBD1. CDR1 MNHNS and CDR2 SASEGT come from the germline V gene. This CDR3 region has 16 residues. V lost 4 bases to trimming and J lost 1 base; unmatched junction nucleotides: 4. CDR3 loop: CASSVWDRGPNTEAFF. CDR3 in DNA: TGTGCCAGCAGTGTATGGGACAGGGGGCCGAACACTGAAGCTTTCTTT.

This chain's CDR3 is CASSRQQAYEQFF. The CDR3 nucleotides read TGTGCCAGCAGCCGGCAACAGGCGTATGAGCAGTTCTTC. The V and J genes are TRBV6-5 and TRBJ2-1; D possibly corresponds to TRBD1 (5 bases). Germline V gene sequence: CDR1 MNHEY, CDR2 SVGAGI. This CDR3 region has 13 residues. Between the trimmed V and J ends, which lost 6 bases and 8 bases, there was a span of 14 bases.

This clone was seen more than once but under ten times. The chain recombines TRBV6-5 with TRBJ2-3; D remains ambiguous. Germline V gives CDR1 MNHEY, CDR2 SVGAGI. The length of the CDR3 is 11 residues. The V end was cut by 7 bases, the J end by 2 bases, with 4 bases between. The CDR3 sequence is CASTLTDTQYF. CDR3 bases: TGTGCCAGCACTCTCACAGATACGCAGTATTTT.

The CDR3 is CASSEVPHDSQPQHF. CDR3 coding DNA: TGTGCCAGCAGTGAAGTCCCTCATGACAGCCAGCCCCAGCATTTT. V usage is TRBV6-1 and J usage is TRBJ1-5, with D maybe TRBD1 (5 bases). V lost 1 base to trimming and J lost 7 bases, with 14 bases between them. The CDR3 consists of 15 residues. CDR1 and CDR2 (germline): MNHNS, SASEGT.

The chain is built from TRBV2 and TRBJ2-7, with TRBD2 matching over 11 bases. The CDR3 length is 15 residues. The V segment lost 8 bases and the J segment 1 base; nucleotides outside the gene matches: 7. Germline CDR1 is SNHLY and CDR2 is FYNNEI. CDR3 nucleotides: TGTGCCAGCCGGGGGGGGACTAGCGGATCCTACGAGCAGTACTTC. Translation: CASRGGTSGSYEQYF.

The chain has TRBV5-1 and TRBJ2-1, with D possibly TRBD2 on 5 matching bases. V was shortened by 1 base and J by 6 bases, with 11 bases between the two germline ends. Per germline, CDR1 SGHRS and CDR2 YFSETQ. The CDR3 extends over 14 amino acids. The CDR3 DNA sequence: TGCGCCAGCAGCTTGACTAGGGCAAGCAATGAGCAGTTCTTC. Protein: CASSLTRASNEQFF. The variable domain in full, with the rest retrieved from reference TRBV5-1 and TRBJ2-1, is KAGVTQTPRYLIKTRGQQVTLSCSPISGHRSVSWYQQTPGQGLQFLFEYFSETQRNKGNFPGRFSGRQFSNSRSEMNVSTLELGDSALYLCASSLTRASNEQFFGPGTRLTVL.

This clone has a single count. This chain links TRBV18 with TRBJ2-1, with no clear D. The germline V gene has CDR1 KGHSH and CDR2 LQKENI. V lost 5 bases and J 3 bases, leaving 11 bases between the germline ends. The CDR3 covers 14 residues. The CDR3 coding sequence is TGTGCCAGCTCAGTATCCCCAGTCTACAATGAGCAGTTCTTC. Amino acids: CASSVSPVYNEQFF.

In regard to this clone: The same CDR3 can be traced to other DNA sequences in this sample. The chain joins TRBV11-3 to TRBJ1-1; unclear D gene. V was shortened by 4 bases and J by 0 bases, with 6 bases between the two germline ends. CDR1 and CDR2 from the germline V gene are SGHNT and YENEEA. The CDR3 sequence is 13 residues long. CDR3 nucleotides: TGTGCCAGCAGCTACTCACTGAACACTGAAGCTTTCTTT. This sequence encodes CASSYSLNTEAFF.

This chain links TRBV9 with TRBJ2-1; the D gene is possibly TRBD1 (6 bases). CDR1 and CDR2 from the germline V gene are SGDLS and YYNGEE. V was shortened by 3 bases and J by 4 bases, with 11 bases between the two germline ends. The CDR3 length is 14 residues. CDR3 DNA: TGTGCCAGCAGCGCGACAGGTCTATACAATGAGCAGTTCTTC. As protein: CASSATGLYNEQFF.

This rearrangement joins TRBV3-1 (or the pseudogene TRBV3-2) to TRBJ1-1, with D uncertain. The CDR3 runs 17 residues. Between the trimmed V and J ends, which lost 1 base and 0 bases, there was a span of 15 bases. Germline V gene sequence: CDR1 LGHDT, CDR2 YNNKEL (reference sequence). In DNA, the CDR3 is TGTGCCAGCAGCCAAGGCGAGGGAAGGAGCCTGAACACTGAAGCTTTCTTT. It yields the protein CASSQGEGRSLNTEAFF.

V is TRBV9 and J is TRBJ1-1; D might be TRBD1 (5 bases). V was shortened by 0 bases and J by 3 bases, with 9 bases between the two germline ends. This CDR3 has 14 residues. Germline V gene data show CDR1 as SGDLS and CDR2 as YYNGEE. The DNA of the CDR3 is TGTGCCAGCAGCGTAGATGGGGCCGACACTGAAGCTTTCTTT. As protein: CASSVDGADTEAFF.

The rearrangement joins TRBV5-1 to TRBJ1-1, with 8 bases identical to TRBD1. Looked up from germline, CDR1 is SGHRS and CDR2 is YFSETQ. This CDR3 has 14 amino acids. Unmatched junction bases numbered 4, after V lost 2 bases and J lost 4 bases. Here the CDR3 DNA reads TGCGCCAGCAGCTTTATGGACAGGGCCACTGAAGCTTTCTTT. It yields the protein CASSFMDRATEAFF.

The chain combines TRBV2 with TRBJ1-3; TRBD1 matches 7 bases. The CDR3 totals 16 residues. The germline V gene has CDR1 SNHLY and CDR2 FYNNEI. V gave up 3 bases and J gave up 0 bases; unmatched junction bases: 5. The CDR3: CASSDRDSYSGNTIYF. CDR3 DNA: TGTGCCAGCAGTGACAGGGACAGCTACTCTGGAAACACCATATATTTT.